This T cell receptor beta chain was found in a study of T cells in Graves' hyperthyroidism and ophthalmopathy. This clonotype was counted many times. For ophthalmopathy patients, the Clinical Activity Score was at least 3 and the NOSPECS grade at least 4; duration was under 3 months. Diagnosis rested on symptoms, serum thyroxine and TRAb, thyroid ultrasound, and orbital computed tomography. This sample holds PBMCs from 10 ml fresh peripheral blood. The V end was cut by 5 bases, the J end by 6 bases, with 15 bases between. Germline values: CDR1 SGHTA, CDR2 FQGNSA. This CDR3 is 14 amino acids long. The CDR3 regions of TCR beta were amplified from RNA transcripts. The HTBI set primed first-round TCR CDR3 RT-PCR. TCRdb redid the calling of the multiplex PCR reads with MiXCR, one entry per CDR3 protein. The sample consists of a few hundred thousand distinct CDR3 sequences, approximately 16% of them appearing once.

The material sequenced was blood. The V and J genes are TRBV7-2 and TRBJ2-3, with D tentatively TRBD2 (6 bases). This receptor was obtained from a woman aged 25 to 39 with Graves' ophthalmopathy. The CDR3 nucleotides are TGTGCCAGCAGCCCGGGACTTGGCTTGGATACGCAGTATTTT. As protein: CASSPGLGLDTQYF.